This passage covers 3 T cell receptor beta chains from one sample sequenced in a study of T-cell memory formation after mild COVID-19. TCRdb analysed the 5' RACE reads with MiXCR anew, one entry per CDR3 protein. The table has 500,000 to 600,000 distinct CDR3 sequences, roughly 17% seen once. The sequenced material came from PBMCs or a T cell subset sorted from them (not recorded which). These receptors all come from an adult woman who had mild COVID-19 (a few samples of this study predate the infection). Cell type and time point are not known.

This clonotype was counted only a few times. This chain connects TRBV12-5 to TRBJ1-1; no reliable D call. The CDR3 sequence is 13 residues long. The V and J ends lost 1 base and 4 bases respectively, with 7 bases between them. Germline V gene lookup returns CDR1 LGHNT and CDR2 FRNRAP. Written as DNA, the CDR3 is TGTGCTAGTGGTTTGGACCTTGGCACTGAAGCTTTCTTT. Encoded protein: CASGLDLGTEAFF.

The V call is TRBV4-1, the J call TRBJ1-2; D not resolved. Germline V gives CDR1 MGHRA, CDR2 YSYEKL. Between the trimmed V and J ends, which lost 4 bases and 8 bases, there was a span of 14 bases. CDR3 length equals 13 residues. CDR3 bases: TGCGCCAGCAGCCGACCTGAGGAGGACGGCTACACCTTC. Translating gives CASSRPEEDGYTF.

This sequence joins TRBV9 and TRBJ2-3, with 8 bases fitting TRBD2. The CDR3 is 15 amino acids. Germline V gene lookup returns CDR1 SGDLS and CDR2 YYNGEE. Losses at the gene ends were 3 bases for V and 6 bases for J; bases not matched to a gene: 9. CDR3: CASSALGRGVDTQYF. Here the CDR3 DNA reads TGTGCCAGCAGCGCCCTAGGGCGGGGGGTCGATACGCAGTATTTT.